These T cell receptor beta chains were read from a single sample in a study of siplizumab effects on memory and regulatory T cells. Using immunoSEQ multiplex PCR, the repertoire was profiled, and TCRdb retains in-frame clones only, with some absent. The data hold some 100,000 clones, with more than 85% observed a single time. Sequences were obtained from CD4+ T cells sorted from blood. The receptors originated from a human donor in good health. Each CDR3 is given with its conserved first and last residue. A D gene is named only where the DNA matches it firmly. The size of a clone is reported for some rows only, either as once, few or many, or as a class for expanded clones.

cdr3_length	clone_size	v_call	j_call	d_call	cdr3_aa	cdr3_nt
15	.	TRBV7-2	TRBJ1-5	TRBD1	CASSPQGAQGQPQHF	TGTGCCAGCAGCCCACAGGGGGCCCAGGGTCAGCCCCAGCATTTT
16	.	TRBV9	TRBJ1-1	.	CASSSRGGLTGTEAFF	TGTGCCAGCAGCTCGAGAGGAGGCCTAACAGGCACTGAAGCTTTCTTT
16	.	TRBV7-2	TRBJ2-2	.	CASSLVASAGTGELFF	TGTGCCAGCAGCTTAGTCGCTAGCGCGGGCACCGGGGAGCTGTTTTTT
17	.	TRBV30	TRBJ2-7	.	CAWSRCPCFLLFYEQYF	TGTGCCTGGAGTCGGTGCCCCTGTTTCTTACTTTTCTACGAGCAGTACTTC
13	.	TRBV11-3	TRBJ2-7	.	CASSTLGGWEQYF	TGTGCCAGCAGCACACTAGGGGGGTGGGAGCAGTACTTC
15	.	TRBV9	TRBJ1-3	.	CASSVTDNSGNTIYF	TGTGCCAGCAGCGTCACTGATAACTCTGGAAACACCATATATTTT
13	.	TRBV6-6	TRBJ1-5	.	CASKPGAGQPQHF	TGTGCCAGCAAGCCGGGGGCGGGTCAGCCCCAGCATTTT
15	.	TRBV6-5	TRBJ2-6	.	CASSYGGAGANVLTF	TGTGCCAGCAGTTACGGGGGCGCTGGGGCCAACGTCCTGACTTTC
13	.	TRBV18	TRBJ2-7	.	CASSPLQVDEQYF	TGTGCCAGCTCACCGCTCCAGGTCGACGAGCAGTACTTC
14	.	TRBV2	TRBJ2-3	.	CASSNSVSTDTQYF	TGTGCCAGCAGTAACAGTGTTAGCACAGATACGCAGTATTTT
11	.	TRBV20-1	TRBJ1-1	.	CSASRHTEAFF	TGCAGTGCTAGTAGGCACACTGAAGCTTTCTTT
15	once	TRBV5-1	TRBJ2-5	TRBD2	CASSRTSGGEETQYF	TGCGCCAGCAGCAGAACAAGCGGGGGGGAGGAGACCCAGTACTTC
14	.	TRBV10-3	TRBJ1-1	TRBD1	CAISRQGANTEAFF	TGTGCCATCAGTAGACAGGGGGCGAACACTGAAGCTTTCTTT
17	.	TRBV18	TRBJ2-6	.	CASSPAGMGSGANVLTF	TGTGCCAGCTCCCCAGCAGGGATGGGCTCTGGGGCCAACGTCCTGACTTTC
20	.	TRBV19	TRBJ2-7	.	CASSKPQSPLRTAGTYEQYF	TGTGCCAGTAGCAAACCCCAAAGCCCCTTACGGACCGCAGGTACCTACGAGCAGTACTTC
16	.	TRBV18	TRBJ1-1	TRBD1	CASSRESPGQAAEAFF	TGTGCCAGCTCAAGAGAAAGTCCGGGACAGGCCGCCGAAGCTTTCTTT
15	.	TRBV9	TRBJ2-3	.	CASSVSGRLLDTQYF	TGTGCCAGCAGCGTCTCGGGCCGGCTTCTGGATACGCAGTATTTT
14	.	TRBV4-1	TRBJ2-1	.	CASSRPLPSNEQFF	TGCGCCAGCAGCCGACCCCTCCCTAGCAATGAGCAGTTCTTC
17	.	TRBV19	TRBJ2-5	TRBD2	CASPVREGSAGEETQYF	TGTGCCAGCCCGGTGCGGGAGGGCTCAGCGGGGGAAGAGACCCAGTACTTC
15	.	TRBV4-2	TRBJ2-3	TRBD2	CASSLQRGGRDTQYF	TGTGCCAGCAGCCTTCAGCGGGGGGGTAGAGATACGCAGTATTTT
12	few	TRBV7-9	TRBJ1-1	.	CASSLGDIEAFF	TGTGCCAGCAGCTTAGGGGACATTGAAGCTTTCTTT